This T cell receptor beta chain derives from a study of Ad26.COV2.S vaccination and SARS-CoV-2 variants. The CDR3 contains 16 residues. Germline lookup yields CDR1 SGDLS and CDR2 YYNGEE. J gave up 4 bases and V 4 bases, and 7 bases lay outside the gene matches. Stated treatment: 19 received Ad26.COV2.S at low or high dose, single or two shots; 5 received placebo; per-sample allocation not given. Day 63 after the first vaccine or placebo injection was the time point for sampling. Boston supplied an adult donor aged 18-55 years. Clones were sequenced by immunoSEQ multiplex PCR, and TCRdb holds only the in-frame ones, with some missing. The repertoire holds 450,000 to 550,000 clones, with approximately 92% as singletons.

This clonotype was obtained from a person aged 18 to 59 who received the Ad26.COV2.S COVID-19 vaccine or a placebo. The specimen comprised peripheral blood, sampled in a trial of Ad26.COV2.S vaccine versus placebo. This rearrangement joins TRBV9 to TRBJ2-2, with TRBD1 identical over 10 bases. The CDR3 DNA is TGTGCCAGCAGCAGGGGACAGGGGTCGTCCACCGGGGAGCTGTTTTTT. It is translated as CASSRGQGSSTGELFF.